These 14 T cell receptor beta chains originate from one sample sequenced in a study of neurological immune-mediated disorders. TCRdb itself ran the 5' RACE reads through MiXCR, one entry per CDR3 protein. Found here are about 38,000 distinct CDR3 sequences, around 5% of them singletons; the top ten hold 9% to 10%. Sequencing was performed on CD4+ T cells from blood. These TCRs come from a man in his late teens or twenties in good health.

This clonotype was counted ten times or more. The chain joins TRBV24-1 to TRBJ1-2; no definite D call. This CDR3 is 14 amino acids long. Germline CDR1 reads KGHDR; CDR2 reads SFDVKD. V dropped 4 bases and J dropped 8 bases, with 16 bases sitting between them. The CDR3 DNA reads TGTGCCACCAGTGACACGCGGACTGATGGGGGCTACACCTTC. Its translation: CATSDTRTDGGYTF.

This clonotype was seen repeatedly, ten times or more. The chain carries TRBV4-3 and TRBJ1-2; 8 positions agree with TRBD1. The CDR3 spans 13 residues. From germline, CDR1 is LGHNA and CDR2 YSLEER. With V trimmed by 3 bases and J by 6 bases, 3 bases remained unmatched. As DNA, the CDR3 is TGCGCCAGCAGCCAGAACAGGGGGAATGGCTACACCTTC. Amino acid sequence: CASSQNRGNGYTF.

This clonotype has a count of ten or more. The rearrangement joins TRBV20-1 to TRBJ2-7; tentatively, D is TRBD1 or TRBD2 (5 bases each). This CDR3 has 15 amino acids. Germline CDR1 and CDR2: DFQATT and SNEGSKA (reference sequence). V lost 0 bases and J 2 bases, leaving 14 bases between the germline ends. The CDR3, as DNA: TGCAGTGCTAGAGATCCGTCGGGGACCACCTACGAGCAGTACTTC. It translates to CSARDPSGTTYEQYF.

This clonotype was found many times. The chain combines TRBV4-3 with TRBJ1-1; a possible D gene is TRBD1 (5 bases). The V gene lost 5 bases and the J gene lost 6 bases, with 10 bases spanning the gap. Per the germline V gene, CDR1 is LGHNA and CDR2 is YSLEER. This CDR3 is built from 12 residues. The CDR3 nucleotides read TGCGCCAGCAGCTCGTGGGGGGCTGAAGCTTTCTTT. This translates into CASSSWGAEAFF.

This clonotype was counted ten times or more. The chain joins TRBV5-6 to TRBJ2-1; 14 nucleotides align to TRBD2. V shed 4 bases and J 6 bases; nucleotides not matched to a gene: 6. Germline assignment: CDR1 SGHDT and CDR2 YYEEEE. The CDR3 length is 16 residues. The chain's CDR3 is CASSILTSGGVNEQFF. CDR3 in DNA: TGTGCCAGCAGCATTTTGACTAGCGGGGGGGTCAATGAGCAGTTCTTC. Looking up the rest from reference TRBV5-6 and TRBJ2-1 gives the full variable domain: DAGVTQSPTHLIKTRGQQVTLRCSPKSGHDTVSWYQQALGQGPQFIFQYYEEEERQRGNFPDRFSGHQFPNYSSELNVNALLLGDSALYLCASSILTSGGVNEQFFGPGTRLTVL.

Ten or more counts support this clonotype. The gene calls are TRBV5-1 and TRBJ2-3; the match to TRBD2 covers 13 bases. Trimming removed 3 bases from V and 4 bases from J; junction bases left unmatched: 5. The CDR3 runs 16 residues. Germline CDR1 is SGHRS and CDR2 is YFSETQ. Here the CDR3 reads CASSSPGLAGPDTQYF. The CDR3 DNA is TGCGCCAGCAGCTCCCCGGGACTAGCGGGGCCAGATACGCAGTATTTT.

This clonotype was detected ten times or more. The J gene is TRBJ1-2, the V gene TRBV24-1; D is unresolved. This CDR3 is built from 15 residues. Looked up from germline, CDR1 is KGHDR and CDR2 is SFDVKD. The ends were cut back, 4 bases at V and 5 bases at J, with 16 bases in the middle. CDR3 in amino acids: CATSDRAQSDYGYTF. As DNA, the CDR3 is TGTGCCACCAGTGACCGGGCCCAGTCGGATTATGGCTACACCTTC.

This clonotype was detected ten times or more. This chain uses TRBV4-3 with TRBJ1-1; 9 positions match TRBD1. J was trimmed by 1 base and V by 3 bases; bases with no gene match: 6. The CDR3 is 16 amino acids. Germline assignment: CDR1 LGHNA and CDR2 YSLEER. The CDR3 reads CASSHLSGQGNTEAFF. The DNA for the CDR3 is TGCGCCAGCAGCCATCTCTCGGGACAGGGGAACACTGAAGCTTTCTTT.

There are many counts of this clonotype. The V call is TRBV5-6, the J call TRBJ2-7; 13 bases line up with TRBD2. Per germline, CDR1 SGHDT and CDR2 YYEEEE. J gave up 6 bases and V 4 bases, and 7 bases lay outside the gene matches. The CDR3 has 15 amino acids. Here the CDR3 reads CASSRTLAGGAEQYF. For the CDR3, the DNA is TGTGCCAGCAGCCGTACACTAGCGGGGGGGGCCGAGCAGTACTTC.

In this sample, this clonotype turned up many times. The V gene is TRBV5-1, the J gene TRBJ1-1, with TRBD1 as a possible D gene (5 bases). This CDR3 is 14 amino acids long. Trimming shortened V by 0 bases and J by 1 base, and 7 bases separated the two germline ends. In germline, CDR1 is SGHRS, CDR2 YFSETQ. CDR3 sequence: CASSLDGTNTEAFF. The CDR3 DNA reads as TGCGCCAGCAGCTTGGACGGGACGAACACTGAAGCTTTCTTT.

This clonotype has ten or more counts. The rearrangement uses TRBV12-3 or TRBV12-4 and TRBJ2-5; TRBD2 is a possible D gene (6 bases). The V end was cut by 5 bases, the J end by 1 base, with 17 bases between. The CDR3 consists of 16 residues. The CDR3: CASSTTMGLLQETQYF. The CDR3 nucleotides read TGTGCCAGCAGTACTACTATGGGACTCCTCCAAGAGACCCAGTACTTC.

This clonotype occurred many times. The V call is TRBV5-1, the J call TRBJ1-4; maybe TRBD1 (6 bases). Germline V gene lookup returns CDR1 SGHRS and CDR2 YFSETQ. The CDR3 totals 17 residues. V was cut by 4 bases and J by 4 bases, with 20 bases left in between. In DNA, the CDR3 is TGCGCCAGCAGCCTTCGTTACAGGGTGTCGGGTAATGAAAAACTGTTTTTT. Its translation: CASSLRYRVSGNEKLFF.

This clonotype was observed at least ten times. The chain is built from TRBV12-3 or TRBV12-4 and TRBJ1-2; 11 bases are a match to TRBD1. This CDR3 has 14 amino acids. Trimming removed 6 bases from V and 8 bases from J; junction bases left unmatched: 8. This chain's CDR3 is CASSLGQGARGYTF. The CDR3 nucleotides are TGTGCCAGCAGCCTCGGACAGGGGGCGCGCGGCTACACCTTC.

This clonotype was seen ten or more times. This chain joins TRBV20-1 and TRBJ2-4; 8 nucleotides align to TRBD1. The CDR3 sequence is 11 residues long. In germline, CDR1 is DFQATT, CDR2 SNEGSKA (reference sequence). The J segment lost 9 bases and the V segment lost 6 bases, leaving 4 bases of the junction unmatched. The CDR3 DNA reads TGCAGTGCGAGGACAGGGTCCATTCAGTACTTC. Its translation: CSARTGSIQYF.